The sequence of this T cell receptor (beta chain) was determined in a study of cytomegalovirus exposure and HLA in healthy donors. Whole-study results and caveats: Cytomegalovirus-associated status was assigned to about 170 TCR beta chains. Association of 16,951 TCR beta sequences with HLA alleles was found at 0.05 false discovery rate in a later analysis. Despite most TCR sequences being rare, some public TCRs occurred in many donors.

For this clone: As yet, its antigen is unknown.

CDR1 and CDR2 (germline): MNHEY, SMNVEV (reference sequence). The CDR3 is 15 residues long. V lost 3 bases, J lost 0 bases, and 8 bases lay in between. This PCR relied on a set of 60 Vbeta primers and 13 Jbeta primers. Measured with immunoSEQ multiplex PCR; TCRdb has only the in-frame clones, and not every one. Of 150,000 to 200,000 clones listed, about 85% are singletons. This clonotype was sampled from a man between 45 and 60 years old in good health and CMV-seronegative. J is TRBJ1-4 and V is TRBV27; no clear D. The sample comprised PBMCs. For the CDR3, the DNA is TGTGCCAGCAGTTTGAGACAAGCAACTAATGAAAAACTGTTTTTT. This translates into CASSLRQATNEKLFF.